The 7 T cell receptor beta chains below come from one sample, sequenced in a study of blood T cell repertoires in COVID-19. TCRdb's copy holds only in-frame clones and misses some; the assay was immunoSEQ multiplex PCR. The sample comprises 170,000 or so clones, roughly 80% of which are singletons, and approximately 8% rests with the top ten. The specimen was peripheral blood. The receptors shown here come from a woman aged 70-85 years with COVID-19, enrolled during active disease.

The chain links TRBV27 to TRBJ1-5; possible D gene TRBD1, 6 bases. The CDR3 spans 18 residues. V was cut by 3 bases and J by 5 bases, with 23 bases left in between. CDR1 is MNHEY, CDR2 SMNVEV, per germline (reference sequence). The CDR3 spells CASSLSARDTYRDQPQHF. Here the CDR3 DNA reads TGTGCCAGCAGTTTGTCGGCCCGGGACACCTATAGAGATCAGCCCCAGCATTTT.

This clone was detected only a few times. The chain combines TRBV24-1 with TRBJ2-5, with 8 bases matching TRBD2. Germline assignment: CDR1 KGHDR and CDR2 SFDVKD. This CDR3 contains 15 residues. After removal of 10 bases from V and 2 bases from J, the junction contained 11 bases not matched to a gene. Here the CDR3 reads CATGGGQGYQETQYF. CDR3 nucleotide sequence: TGTGCCACAGGCGGGGGGCAGGGGTATCAAGAGACCCAGTACTTC.

This chain's CDR3 is CASSRASNEKLFF. As DNA, the CDR3 is TGTGCCAGCAGCCGCGCCTCGAATGAAAAACTGTTTTTT. The chain employs TRBV6-2 or TRBV6-3 and TRBJ1-4; no definite D call. Trimming took off 6 bases at V and 5 bases at J, with 10 bases between the two ends. This CDR3 is built from 13 residues. The germline CDR1 and CDR2 sequences are MNHEY and SVGEGT.

CDR3 protein: CASSPLGTGKETQYF. The CDR3 region has the DNA TGTGCCAGCTCACCCTTGGGGACAGGGAAAGAGACCCAGTACTTC. This chain uses TRBV18 with TRBJ2-5; 9 nucleotides agree with TRBD1. The V gene end was trimmed by 3 bases and the J gene end by 3 bases; junction bases not matched to a gene: 5. Germline V lookup: CDR1 KGHSH, CDR2 LQKENI. The CDR3 consists of 15 residues.

This chain joins TRBV7-9 and TRBJ2-3; 13 positions match TRBD2. The CDR3 runs 18 residues. With 1 base clipped from V and 6 bases from J, the junction kept 10 bases outside the gene matches. CDR1 and CDR2 (germline): SEHNR, FQNEAQ (reference sequence). CDR3 nucleotides: TGTGCCAGCAGCTTAGGATGGGGGACTAGCGGGACAGGGGATACGCAGTATTTT. This translates into CASSLGWGTSGTGDTQYF.

This chain connects TRBV18 to TRBJ2-2, with D possibly TRBD1 on 6 matching bases. V was clipped by 6 bases and J by 2 bases, with 16 bases between them. The CDR3 has 16 residues. Germline values: CDR1 KGHSH, CDR2 LQKENI. Here the CDR3 reads CASSPRGLANTGELFF. The DNA of the CDR3 is TGTGCCAGCTCCCCCAGGGGCCTAGCTAACACCGGGGAGCTGTTTTTT.

The chain combines TRBV27 with TRBJ2-7; unclear D gene. V lost 5 bases, J lost 0 bases, and 17 bases lay in between. Germline lookup yields CDR1 MNHEY and CDR2 SMNVEV (reference sequence). CDR3 length: 16 residues. For the CDR3, the DNA is TGTGCCAGCAGTCCCGGGTCAGAGACGAGCTCCTACGAGCAGTACTTC. Protein: CASSPGSETSSYEQYF.